This T cell receptor (beta chain) derives from a study of T-cell reconstitution after alpha-beta-depleted transplantation in children. This clonotype appeared many times. It was with unique molecular identifiers that the TCRbeta library was prepared. TCRdb processed the PCR reads anew with MiXCR; each CDR3 protein has one entry. The sample contains some 200,000 distinct CDR3 sequences, around 6.8% of which appear only once. J lost 7 bases, V lost 3 bases, and 6 bases had no gene match. The CDR3 is made up of 14 amino acids. The V gene is TRBV12-3 or TRBV12-4, the J gene TRBJ2-7; 10 bases line up with TRBD1. Sequencing was performed on PBMCs from the stem cell graft donor, taken from the stem cell graft. This receptor was obtained from a human donor who donated a stem cell graft to a child with Wiskott-Aldrich syndrome. CDR3 nucleotide sequence: TGTGCCAGCAGTTTCCGACAGGGGGCTGGAGAGCAGTACTTC. As protein: CASSFRQGAGEQYF.